The present entry profiles one T cell receptor beta chain with its context. Its antigen remains unknown. This entry belongs to a study of cytomegalovirus exposure and HLA in healthy donors. Broader study findings: Under in vitro conditions, three CMV-associated chains were confirmed as specific for CMV antigens. Reports indicated that the classifier achieved high specificity and sensitivity in diagnosing cytomegalovirus status.

Repertoires were generated with immunoSEQ multiplex PCR, while TCRdb's copy carries only in-frame clones and drops some. The sample has tens of thousands of clones, under 95% seen once; the top ten hold around 1.1%. The ends lost 5 bases at V and 5 bases at J; junction bases unmatched: 9. This CDR3 contains 15 residues. Germline CDR1 LNHDA, CDR2 SQIVND (reference sequence). This TCR was sampled from a woman aged 25 to 39 in good health and CMV-seropositive. What was sequenced was PBMCs. The chain is built from TRBV19 and TRBJ1-2; TRBD1 matches 9 bases. The DNA of the CDR3 is TGTGCCAGTAGTCTCCTCACTGGGACAGGGTATGGCTACACCTTC. This codes for CASSLLTGTGYGYTF.